These 30 T cell receptor beta chains share one sample of origin, sequenced in a study of blood T cells in healthy people across ages. PCR was performed a second time for about 6 to 12 cycles using a sample-barcoded 5' primer and a J-beta primer mix. TCRdb independently ran MiXCR on the 5' RACE reads; one entry per CDR3 protein. The sample includes about 1.4 million distinct CDR3 sequences, roughly 60% seen only once; the top ten take 5% to 7%. What was sequenced was blood. Receptors were obtained from a man younger than 35 in good health.

In its sample, this clonotype was seen once. The V and J genes are TRBV6-5 and TRBJ2-1; D remains ambiguous. Germline CDR1 is MNHEY and CDR2 is SVGAGI. The CDR3 extends over 14 amino acids. Between the trimmed V and J ends, which lost 0 bases and 6 bases, there was a span of 9 bases. The CDR3 coding sequence is TGTGCCAGCAGTTACTCGAATATGGGCAATGAGCAGTTCTTC. As protein: CASSYSNMGNEQFF.

The V and J genes are TRBV15 and TRBJ2-1; 9 bases fit TRBD2. CDR3 length: 16 residues. With V trimmed by 1 base and J by 5 bases, 6 bases remained unmatched. Germline values: CDR1 LNHNV, CDR2 YYDKDF (reference sequence). The CDR3 DNA sequence: TGTGCCACCAGCAGAGGTTGGGCTAGCGGGAACAATGAGCAGTTCTTC. Protein sequence: CATSRGWASGNNEQFF.

The chain couples TRBV20-1 to TRBJ2-1, with 8 bases matching TRBD2. Germline CDR1 is DFQATT and CDR2 is SNEGSKA (reference sequence). This CDR3 spans 14 amino acids. Losses at the gene ends were 6 bases for V and 3 bases for J; bases not matched to a gene: 7. CDR3 amino acids: CSASGLAYYNEQFF. The CDR3 nucleotides read TGCAGTGCGAGCGGACTAGCCTACTACAATGAGCAGTTCTTC.

The rearrangement links TRBV10-3 to TRBJ1-1; possible D gene TRBD1, 6 bases. The V gene lost 2 bases and the J gene lost 1 base, with 17 bases spanning the gap. Germline CDR1 and CDR2: ENHRY and SYGVKD. This CDR3 is built from 17 residues. This CDR3 is CAISEPGASHANTEAFF. The CDR3 DNA reads as TGTGCCATCAGTGAGCCGGGGGCTTCTCATGCGAACACTGAAGCTTTCTTT.

Here the CDR3 reads CASSTLVNTYEQYF. The CDR3 nucleotides read TGTGCCAGCAGTACTCTCGTTAATACCTACGAGCAGTACTTC. The rearrangement links TRBV27 to TRBJ2-7; D remains unclear. This CDR3 has 14 amino acids. V gave up 5 bases and J gave up 2 bases, with 13 bases separating them. Germline V gives CDR1 MNHEY, CDR2 SMNVEV (reference sequence).

The chain couples TRBV5-1 to TRBJ2-7; D may match TRBD1 or TRBD2 (5 bases each). The CDR3 consists of 14 residues. V lost 1 base, J lost 5 bases, and 13 bases lay in between. Germline V lookup: CDR1 SGHRS, CDR2 YFSETQ. The CDR3 is CASSLLDMEDEQYF. As DNA, the CDR3 is TGCGCCAGCAGCTTGCTGGACATGGAGGACGAGCAGTACTTC. Variable domain in full (rest from reference TRBV5-1 and TRBJ2-7): KAGVTQTPRYLIKTRGQQVTLSCSPISGHRSVSWYQQTPGQGLQFLFEYFSETQRNKGNFPGRFSGRQFSNSRSEMNVSTLELGDSALYLCASSLLDMEDEQYFGPGTRLTVT.

This chain connects TRBV20-1 to TRBJ1-2, with a tentative D call TRBD1 (6 bases). V lost 1 base, J lost 8 bases, and 17 bases lay in between. This CDR3 contains 14 residues. Per the germline V gene, CDR1 is DFQATT and CDR2 is SNEGSKA (reference sequence). CDR3 nucleotides: TGCAGTGCTAGAGCGGACAGCCGTTTAGGCGGCTACACCTTC. Translation gives CSARADSRLGGYTF.

J is TRBJ1-1 and V is TRBV5-1; D unclear. The V and J ends lost 3 bases and 0 bases respectively, with 12 bases between them. The CDR3 spans 15 residues. Germline values: CDR1 SGHRS, CDR2 YFSETQ. The CDR3 sequence: CASSSPGVLNTEAFF. For the CDR3, the DNA is TGCGCCAGCAGCTCCCCGGGAGTCCTGAACACTGAAGCTTTCTTT.

The chain is built from TRBV3-1 and TRBJ1-1, with 7 bases aligning to TRBD1. CDR1 is LGHDT, CDR2 YNNKEL, per germline (reference sequence). The CDR3 covers 15 residues. Trimming cost V 4 bases and J 0 bases; bases outside gene matches: 5. CDR3 residues: CASSPDRAVNTEAFF. For the CDR3, the DNA is TGTGCCAGCAGCCCCGACAGGGCTGTGAACACTGAAGCTTTCTTT.

This chain joins TRBV20-1 and TRBJ2-3, with D uncertain. Germline lookup yields CDR1 DFQATT and CDR2 SNEGSKA (reference sequence). Trimming took 3 bases from V and 5 from J, leaving 6 bases between them. This CDR3 comprises 11 residues. The CDR3 sequence: CSASRGDTQYF. In nucleotides, the CDR3 is TGCAGTGCTAGTCGAGGAGATACGCAGTATTTT.

V usage is TRBV29-1 and J usage is TRBJ2-3, with TRBD2 identical over 12 bases. The J segment lost 6 bases and the V segment lost 4 bases, leaving 5 bases of the junction unmatched. Germline CDR1 SQVTM, CDR2 ANQGSEA. The CDR3 is made up of 14 amino acids. The CDR3 DNA is TGCAGCGTTGTACTAGCGGGAGGAATGGATACGCAGTATTTT. This sequence encodes CSVVLAGGMDTQYF.

This clonotype was counted a few times. The chain links TRBV6-6 to TRBJ2-3, with D tentatively TRBD1 (5 bases). The ends were cut back, 4 bases at V and 2 bases at J, with 16 bases in the middle. From germline, CDR1 is MNHNY and CDR2 SVGAGI (reference sequence). There are 16 residues in the CDR3. As DNA, the CDR3 is TGTGCCAGCAGTTCCAGGGAACTGGATTTCACAGATACGCAGTATTTT. Translated: CASSSRELDFTDTQYF.

This rearrangement joins TRBV20-1 to TRBJ2-1; D possibly uses TRBD1 or TRBD2 (5 bases each). Germline assignment: CDR1 DFQATT and CDR2 SNEGSKA (reference sequence). The CDR3 is 15 residues long. Between the trimmed V and J ends, which lost 2 bases and 10 bases, there was a span of 21 bases. In DNA, the CDR3 is TGCAGTGCTAGACACCCGGGACCCAGCGTAAGCGAGCAGTTCTTC. Amino acid sequence: CSARHPGPSVSEQFF.

V is TRBV6-5 and J is TRBJ2-1; tentatively, D is TRBD2 (6 bases). The closer fit of TRBJ2-7 to the DNA end suggests the J call may be wrong. From germline, CDR1 is MNHEY and CDR2 SVGAGI. The CDR3 contains 16 residues. The CDR3 DNA sequence: TGTGCCAGCAGTACGTACGGGAGAAGGTCCTACAATGAGCAGTACTTC. It specifies CASSTYGRRSYNEQYF.

The chain carries TRBV7-9 and TRBJ1-2, with 9 bases aligning to TRBD1. The CDR3 covers 13 residues. The V gene end was trimmed by 5 bases and the J gene end by 8 bases; junction bases not matched to a gene: 6. Germline loops: CDR1 SEHNR, CDR2 FQNEAQ (reference sequence). Written as DNA, the CDR3 is TGTGCCAGCAGCGTACAGGGGGCGAGGGGCTACACCTTC. Translated, it gives CASSVQGARGYTF.

V and J are TRBV6-6 and TRBJ2-7; 8 nucleotides match TRBD1. Trimming cost V 2 bases and J 3 bases; bases outside gene matches: 3. The CDR3 spans 14 residues. Germline assignment: CDR1 MNHNY and CDR2 SVGAGI (reference sequence). The CDR3 here is CASSYLDRVYEQYF. CDR3 nucleotides: TGTGCCAGCAGTTACCTGGACAGGGTCTACGAGCAGTACTTC.

This clonotype was observed a handful of times. The rearrangement uses TRBV6-1 and TRBJ1-5; TRBD1 is a possible D gene (5 bases). Germline V gene data show CDR1 as MNHNS and CDR2 as SASEGT. The CDR3 contains 12 residues. V shed 11 bases and J shed 10 bases, with 18 bases lying between them. The CDR3 reads CAGSTGDEPQHF. CDR3 nucleotide sequence: TGTGCCGGATCGACGGGGGATGAACCCCAGCATTTT.

In this sample, this clonotype turned up a few times. The rearrangement links TRBV10-3 to TRBJ1-5, with D possibly TRBD1 on 6 matching bases. The CDR3 is 15 amino acids. Germline assignment: CDR1 ENHRY and CDR2 SYGVKD. V lost 3 bases to trimming and J lost 5 bases, with 14 bases between them. The CDR3 loop reads CAISDSDSDHQPQHF. The DNA of the CDR3 is TGTGCCATCAGTGATTCGGACAGCGATCATCAGCCCCAGCATTTT.

The chain combines TRBV20-1 with TRBJ2-7; perhaps TRBD2 as D (6 bases). V lost 3 bases to trimming and J lost 0 bases, with 12 bases between them. The V gene's germline CDR1 is DFQATT and CDR2 SNEGSKA (reference sequence). This CDR3 is built from 14 residues. This CDR3 reads CSAREGRSSYEQYF. The CDR3, as DNA: TGCAGTGCTAGGGAGGGTAGAAGCTCCTACGAGCAGTACTTC.

The CDR3 DNA sequence: TGTGCCAGCAGCGCAGCACCCGGGGGGACCTACGAGCAGTACTTC. As protein: CASSAAPGGTYEQYF. V usage is TRBV27 and J usage is TRBJ2-7, with 7 bases lining up with TRBD2. Germline-derived CDR1 and CDR2 are MNHEY and SMNVEV (reference sequence). This CDR3 region has 15 residues. The V segment lost 6 bases and the J segment 2 bases; nucleotides outside the gene matches: 10.

Worth noting for this clonotype: The junction and the germline gene differ at one end; a read error may be behind it. The chain has TRBV6-2 or TRBV6-3 and TRBJ2-4, with D unclear. The CDR3 runs to 15 residues. Per germline, CDR1 MNHEY and CDR2 SVGEGT. CDR3 in amino acids: CASIGSGGAKNIQYF. CDR3 DNA: TGTGCCAGCATAGGCTCTGGTGGAGCCAAAAACATCCAGTACTTC.

The chain combines TRBV5-1 with TRBJ2-7; D perhaps matches TRBD2 (5 bases). The CDR3 loop spans 15 amino acids. The V end lost 0 bases, the J end lost 3 bases, and 13 bases lay between the germline ends. The V gene's germline CDR1 is SGHRS and CDR2 YFSETQ. The CDR3 loop reads CASSLAGDFGYEQYF. In nucleotides, the CDR3 is TGCGCCAGCAGCTTGGCCGGGGATTTTGGCTACGAGCAGTACTTC. Based on the CDR3 plus reference TRBV5-1 and TRBJ2-7, the full variable domain is KAGVTQTPRYLIKTRGQQVTLSCSPISGHRSVSWYQQTPGQGLQFLFEYFSETQRNKGNFPGRFSGRQFSNSRSEMNVSTLELGDSALYLCASSLAGDFGYEQYFGPGTRLTVT.

This clonotype was found a few times. The chain recombines TRBV5-5 with TRBJ1-2; D perhaps matches TRBD1 (5 bases). This CDR3 spans 15 amino acids. Trimming pared 0 bases from V and 7 bases from J, leaving 16 bases between. Germline V CDR1 and CDR2: SGHKS, YYEKEE (reference sequence). CDR3 residues: CASSLGQPRESGYTF. The CDR3 coding sequence is TGTGCCAGCAGCTTGGGACAGCCGAGAGAATCTGGCTACACCTTC.

The chain links TRBV20-1 to TRBJ2-7, with a possible D match to TRBD2 (5 bases). CDR3 length: 16 residues. The V end lost 7 bases, the J end lost 7 bases, and 29 bases lay between the germline ends. Germline CDR1 and CDR2: DFQATT and SNEGSKA (reference sequence). The DNA for the CDR3 is TGCAGTGTCAGACGCCCAGCGGCCTACTCCTACAATGAGCAGTACTTC. Its translation: CSVRRPAAYSYNEQYF.

The rearrangement joins TRBV12-3 or TRBV12-4 to TRBJ2-4; the match to TRBD1 covers 8 bases. The J call may be mistaken, given a closer DNA end match to TRBJ2-7. The CDR3 is 15 residues long. The CDR3 region is CASSFGETGAYEQYF. CDR3 DNA: TGTGCCAGCAGTTTCGGAGAGACAGGGGCCTACGAGCAGTACTTC.

The V call is TRBV9, the J call TRBJ2-1, with D maybe TRBD2 (5 bases). This CDR3 has 16 residues. Trimming shortened V by 0 bases and J by 9 bases, and 19 bases separated the two germline ends. From germline, CDR1 is SGDLS and CDR2 YYNGEE. The DNA of the CDR3 is TGTGCCAGCAGCGTAGTACTCGGGATCGGGTCGGTTGAGCAGTTCTTC. Its translation: CASSVVLGIGSVEQFF.

This clonotype appeared a few times. The rearrangement joins TRBV2 to TRBJ2-1; 10 bases fit TRBD2. This CDR3 spans 15 amino acids. V gave up 6 bases and J gave up 2 bases; unmatched junction bases: 4. Germline V gene data show CDR1 as SNHLY and CDR2 as FYNNEI. The CDR3 protein is CASRGTSETYNEQFF. CDR3 nucleotides: TGTGCCAGCAGAGGGACTAGCGAAACCTACAATGAGCAGTTCTTC.

The gene calls are TRBV12-3 or TRBV12-4 and TRBJ2-3; TRBD2 aligns across 9 bases. The V gene end was trimmed by 7 bases and the J gene end by 3 bases; junction bases not matched to a gene: 5. This CDR3 has 14 amino acids. In DNA, the CDR3 is TGTGCCAGCACCGCGGGAGGGATTACAGATACGCAGTATTTT. Its protein is CASTAGGITDTQYF.

This CDR3 is CASSVTSLETQYF. The CDR3 nucleotides read TGTGCCAGCAGCGTAACTTCGTTGGAGACCCAGTACTTC. J is TRBJ2-5 and V is TRBV7-2; D remains unclear. Trimming shortened V by 5 bases and J by 5 bases, and 12 bases separated the two germline ends. Germline CDR1 reads SGHTA; CDR2 reads FQGNSA. This CDR3 is built from 13 residues.

The chain recombines TRBV6-2 or TRBV6-3 with TRBJ1-5, with 9 bases that match TRBD1. CDR1 is MNHEY, CDR2 SVGEGT, per germline. V lost 6 bases, J lost 7 bases, and 7 bases stayed unmatched. The CDR3 covers 14 residues. The CDR3 region is CASSHDRGRQPQHF. The CDR3, as DNA: TGTGCCAGCAGCCATGACAGGGGGAGACAGCCCCAGCATTTT.